One and the same sample provided the 14 T cell receptor beta chains below, sequenced in a study of T cells in Graves' hyperthyroidism and ophthalmopathy. Regions amplified from RNA transcripts were the TCR beta CDR3 regions. A set of HTBI primers served as the primers for a first-round RT-PCR of the TCR CDR3. TCRdb re-derived calls from the multiplex PCR reads in MiXCR, one entry per CDR3 protein. The sample records roughly 400,000 distinct CDR3 sequences, around a sixth being singletons. The sample comprised blood. All receptors derive from a young woman with Graves' hyperthyroidism that later progressed to Graves' ophthalmopathy.

This clonotype was recorded at least ten times. The rearrangement uses TRBV20-1 and TRBJ2-1; 11 positions agree with TRBD2. The CDR3 length is 16 residues. CDR1 DFQATT and CDR2 SNEGSKA come from the germline V gene (reference sequence). Losses at the gene ends were 5 bases for V and 0 bases for J; bases not matched to a gene: 6. The CDR3, as DNA: TGCAGTGCTTACAGGACTAGCGGGCCCTCCTACAATGAGCAGTTCTTC. It codes for CSAYRTSGPSYNEQFF.

Details on this clonotype: Relative to the germline gene, one junction end is altered; a read error may explain this. This chain uses TRBV11-3 with TRBJ2-2, with 10 bases aligning to TRBD2. Germline CDR1 reads SGHNT; CDR2 reads YENEEA. This CDR3 has 15 amino acids. The CDR3 sequence: CATSSGRGNTGELFF. CDR3 bases: TGTGCCACCAGCAGCGGGAGGGGGAACACCGGGGAGCTGTTTTTT.

This clonotype was recorded at least ten times. J is TRBJ2-7 and V is TRBV11-3; perhaps TRBD1 as D (6 bases). The CDR3 has 15 amino acids. Germline V CDR1 and CDR2: SGHNT, YENEEA. Trimming shortened V by 5 bases and J by 2 bases, and 16 bases separated the two germline ends. CDR3 region: CASSKHRTDAYEQYF. The CDR3 DNA follows: TGTGCCAGCAGCAAACACCGGACAGACGCCTACGAGCAGTACTTC.

The V gene is TRBV28, the J gene TRBJ1-2; D possibly corresponds to TRBD1 (5 bases). CDR1 MDHEN and CDR2 SYDVKM come from the germline V gene. The CDR3 is made up of 12 amino acids. Between the trimmed V and J ends, which lost 8 bases and 4 bases, there was a span of 11 bases. Here the CDR3 DNA reads TGTGCCAGCGTCCAGGGACCCTATGGCTACACCTTC. It yields the protein CASVQGPYGYTF.

This clonotype has at least ten counts. This chain connects TRBV2 to TRBJ2-5; D is perhaps TRBD1 (5 bases). Looked up from germline, CDR1 is SNHLY and CDR2 is FYNNEI. Trimming removed 5 bases from V and 1 base from J, with 14 bases in between. This CDR3 contains 15 residues. Here the CDR3 DNA reads TGTGCCAGCAGTACAAGGGGCGGACCCCAAGAGACCCAGTACTTC. Translation: CASSTRGGPQETQYF.

This clonotype appeared a few times. The chain joins TRBV29-1 to TRBJ1-1, with a tentative D call TRBD1 (6 bases). V gave up 7 bases and J gave up 0 bases, with 18 bases separating them. Germline lookup yields CDR1 SQVTM and CDR2 ANQGSEA. The CDR3 has 15 residues. As DNA, the CDR3 is TGCAGCGCCGCCGGGAGGGGGAGCGTGAACACTGAAGCTTTCTTT. It translates to CSAAGRGSVNTEAFF.

This clonotype was observed a handful of times. The chain couples TRBV6-2 or TRBV6-3 to TRBJ2-3, with a possible D match to TRBD2 (6 bases). The V gene lost 3 bases and the J gene lost 6 bases, with 16 bases spanning the gap. Germline CDR1 is MNHEY and CDR2 is SVGEGT. The CDR3 runs to 15 residues. For the CDR3, the DNA is TGTGCCAGCAGTTATCCGCCGGGGGTCGGCGATACGCAGTATTTT. Encoded protein: CASSYPPGVGDTQYF.

This clonotype showed up many times. The chain couples TRBV3-1 to TRBJ2-2; no reliable D call. The CDR3 covers 14 residues. Trimming took 4 bases from V and 6 from J, leaving 12 bases between them. Per germline, CDR1 LGHDT and CDR2 YNNKEL (reference sequence). Here the CDR3 reads CASSPSSGPGELFF. The CDR3 coding sequence is TGTGCCAGCAGCCCCTCAAGTGGTCCCGGGGAGCTGTTTTTT.

This clonotype has a count of ten or more. The rearrangement links TRBV3-1 to TRBJ2-5; 7 bases are shared with TRBD2. The CDR3 contains 14 residues. The trim removed 0 bases at V and 6 bases at J, leaving 4 bases unmatched. Germline CDR1 is LGHDT and CDR2 is YNNKEL (reference sequence). CDR3 sequence reads: CASSQEGLKKTQYF. The CDR3 coding sequence is TGTGCCAGCAGCCAAGAGGGACTAAAGAAGACCCAGTACTTC.

This clonotype was observed many times. The chain uses TRBV18 and TRBJ2-1; 7 bases map to TRBD2. Germline CDR1 reads KGHSH; CDR2 reads LQKENI. This CDR3 has 14 amino acids. The V and J ends lost 5 bases and 6 bases, in that order; junction bases with no gene match: 7. The CDR3 loop is CASSAWRETNEQFF. CDR3 DNA sequence: TGTGCCAGCTCAGCCTGGCGGGAGACCAATGAGCAGTTCTTC.

This clonotype was seen repeatedly, ten times or more. This chain uses TRBV7-8 with TRBJ1-2; no reliable D call. This CDR3 is built from 16 residues. Germline assignment: CDR1 SGHVS and CDR2 FQNEAQ. V lost 1 base and J lost 0, with 12 bases in between. DNA for the CDR3: TGTGCCAGCAGCTTAGACAGAAGACTAGCTAACTATGGCTACACCTTC. Translating gives CASSLDRRLANYGYTF.

The sample holds a few counts of this clonotype. This chain joins TRBV28 and TRBJ2-5, with D tentatively TRBD2 (6 bases). The germline CDR1 and CDR2 sequences are MDHEN and SYDVKM. The CDR3 extends over 15 amino acids. Trimming stripped 2 bases from V and 4 bases from J, with 14 bases between. The CDR3 nucleotides read TGTGCCAGCAGTTTAAGACTAGTGGGTAGAGAGACCCAGTACTTC. Translation: CASSLRLVGRETQYF.

This clonotype occurred many times. This chain connects TRBV6-2 or TRBV6-3 to TRBJ2-7, with 12 bases matching TRBD1. The trim removed 5 bases at V and 2 bases at J, leaving 4 bases unmatched. The CDR3 totals 15 residues. Germline CDR1 reads MNHEY; CDR2 reads SVGEGT. CDR3 bases: TGTGCCAGCAGTCTTCGGGACAGGGGGCCCTACGAGCAGTACTTC. Encoded protein: CASSLRDRGPYEQYF.

This clonotype was seen many times. The chain carries TRBV12-3 or TRBV12-4 and TRBJ1-5; 7 nucleotides align to TRBD1. V was clipped by 4 bases and J by 6 bases; unmatched bases: 6. The CDR3 covers 14 residues. The CDR3, as DNA: TGTGCCAGCAGTTCGACAGGGTCAGTTCAGCCCCAGCATTTT. This codes for CASSSTGSVQPQHF.